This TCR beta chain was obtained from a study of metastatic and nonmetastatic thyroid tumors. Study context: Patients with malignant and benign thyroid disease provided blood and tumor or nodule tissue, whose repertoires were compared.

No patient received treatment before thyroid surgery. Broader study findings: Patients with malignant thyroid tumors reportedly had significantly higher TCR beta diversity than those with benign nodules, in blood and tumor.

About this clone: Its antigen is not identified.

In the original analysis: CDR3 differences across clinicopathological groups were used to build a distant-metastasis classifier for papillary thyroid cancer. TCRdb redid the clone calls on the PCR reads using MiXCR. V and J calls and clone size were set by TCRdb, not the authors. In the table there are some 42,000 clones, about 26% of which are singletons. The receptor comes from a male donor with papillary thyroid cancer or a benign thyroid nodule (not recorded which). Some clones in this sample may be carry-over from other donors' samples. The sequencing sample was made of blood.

As DNA, the CDR3 is TGTGCCAGCAGCTTAGCGCAGCGGGGTGGGTTAGGGGGCTACGAGCAGTACTTC. Protein: CASSLAQRGGLGGYEQYF. This chain connects TRBV7-6 to TRBJ2-7; weak D call: TRBD2 (7 bases). The germline gives CDR1 SGHVS, CDR2 FNYEAQ. Trimming pared 0 bases from V and 3 bases from J, leaving 21 bases between. This CDR3 is built from 18 residues.